This T cell receptor beta chain was retrieved from a study of blood T cell repertoires in COVID-19. Study summary: Material from acute and convalescent COVID-19 was sourced from the United States, Italy and Spain.

The CDR3 totals 16 residues. The J segment lost 4 bases and the V segment lost 2 bases, leaving 7 bases of the junction unmatched. Germline loops: CDR1 SGHAT, CDR2 FQNNGV. Clones were sequenced by immunoSEQ multiplex PCR, and TCRdb holds only the in-frame ones, with some missing. The data contain around 230,000 clones, 70% to 90% of them singletons. It was during active infection that Seattle patients were enrolled and then longitudinally followed. This TCR was sampled from a man aged 50-59 years with COVID-19, enrolled during active disease. The sequenced sample consisted of peripheral blood. This rearrangement joins TRBV11-2 to TRBJ2-2; 7 bases are shared with TRBD1. The CDR3 loop reads CASSLSPTGITGELFF. The CDR3, as DNA: TGTGCCAGCAGCTTAAGCCCGACAGGGATCACCGGGGAGCTGTTTTTT.